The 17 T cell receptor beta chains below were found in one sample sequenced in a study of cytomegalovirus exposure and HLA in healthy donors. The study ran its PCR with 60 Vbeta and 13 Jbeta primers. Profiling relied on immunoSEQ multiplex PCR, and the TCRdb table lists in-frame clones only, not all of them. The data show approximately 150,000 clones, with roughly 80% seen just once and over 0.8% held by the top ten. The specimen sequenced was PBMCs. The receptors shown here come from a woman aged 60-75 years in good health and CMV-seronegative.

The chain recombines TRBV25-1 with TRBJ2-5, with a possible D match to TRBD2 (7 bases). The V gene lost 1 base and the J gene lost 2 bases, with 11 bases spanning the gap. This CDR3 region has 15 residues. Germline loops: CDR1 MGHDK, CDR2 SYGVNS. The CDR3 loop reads CASSESGGRQETQYF. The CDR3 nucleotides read TGTGCCAGCAGTGAATCGGGGGGCAGGCAAGAGACCCAGTACTTC.

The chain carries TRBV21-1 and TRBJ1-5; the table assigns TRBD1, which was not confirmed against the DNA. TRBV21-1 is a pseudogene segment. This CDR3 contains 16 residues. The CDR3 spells CASSKEWDRGNQPQHF. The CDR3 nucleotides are TGTGCCAGCAGCAAAGAGTGGGACAGGGGCAATCAGCCCCAGCATTTT.

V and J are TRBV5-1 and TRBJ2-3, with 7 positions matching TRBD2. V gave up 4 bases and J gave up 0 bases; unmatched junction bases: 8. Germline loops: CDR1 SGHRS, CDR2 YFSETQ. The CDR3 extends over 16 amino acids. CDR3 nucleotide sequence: TGCGCCAGCAGCCCGAGAGCGGGGCCTAGCACAGATACGCAGTATTTT. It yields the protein CASSPRAGPSTDTQYF.

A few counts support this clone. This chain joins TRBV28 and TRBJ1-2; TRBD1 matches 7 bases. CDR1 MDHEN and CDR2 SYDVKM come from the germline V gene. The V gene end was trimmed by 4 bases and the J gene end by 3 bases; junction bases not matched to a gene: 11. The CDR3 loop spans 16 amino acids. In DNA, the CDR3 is TGTGCCAGCAGTTCGTTATCCCGACAGGGCTACTATGGCTACACCTTC. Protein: CASSSLSRQGYYGYTF.

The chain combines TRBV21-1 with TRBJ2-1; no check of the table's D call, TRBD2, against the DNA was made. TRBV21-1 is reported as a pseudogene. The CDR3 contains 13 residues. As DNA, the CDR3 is TGTGCCAGCAGCCCTCGGGGTGACAATGAGCAGTTCTTC. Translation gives CASSPRGDNEQFF.

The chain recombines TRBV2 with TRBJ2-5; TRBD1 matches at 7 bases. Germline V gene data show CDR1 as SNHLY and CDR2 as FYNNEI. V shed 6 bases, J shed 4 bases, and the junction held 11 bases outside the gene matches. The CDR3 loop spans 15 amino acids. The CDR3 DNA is TGTGCCAGCAGAGGGCAGGGGGAGTGGGCAGAGACCCAGTACTTC. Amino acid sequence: CASRGQGEWAETQYF.

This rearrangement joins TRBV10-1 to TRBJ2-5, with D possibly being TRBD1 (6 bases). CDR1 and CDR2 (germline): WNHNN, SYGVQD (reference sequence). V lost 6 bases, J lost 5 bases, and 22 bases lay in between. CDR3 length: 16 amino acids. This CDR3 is CASSPGTHAAWETQYF. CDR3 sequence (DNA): TGCGCCAGCAGCCCCGGGACACACGCCGCCTGGGAGACCCAGTACTTC.

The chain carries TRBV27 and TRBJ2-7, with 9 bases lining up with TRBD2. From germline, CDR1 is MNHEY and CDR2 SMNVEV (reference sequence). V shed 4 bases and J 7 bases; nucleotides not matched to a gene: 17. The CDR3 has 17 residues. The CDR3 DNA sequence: TGTGCCAGCAGTTCCGAAGGAGCGGGAGGCCGACCTTGGGAGCAGTACTTC. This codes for CASSSEGAGGRPWEQYF.

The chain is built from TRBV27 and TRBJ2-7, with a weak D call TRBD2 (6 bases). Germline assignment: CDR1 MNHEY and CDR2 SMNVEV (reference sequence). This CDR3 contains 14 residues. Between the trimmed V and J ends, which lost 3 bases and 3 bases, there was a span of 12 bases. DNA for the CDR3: TGTGCCAGCAGTTTTAACGGCGGGAACTACGAGCAGTACTTC. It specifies CASSFNGGNYEQYF.

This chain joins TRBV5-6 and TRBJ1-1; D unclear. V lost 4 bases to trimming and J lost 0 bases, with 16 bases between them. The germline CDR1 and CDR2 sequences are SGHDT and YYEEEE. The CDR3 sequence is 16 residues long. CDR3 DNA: TGTGCCAGCAGCACCAAATTCAGGTCTCTGAACACTGAAGCTTTCTTT. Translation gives CASSTKFRSLNTEAFF.

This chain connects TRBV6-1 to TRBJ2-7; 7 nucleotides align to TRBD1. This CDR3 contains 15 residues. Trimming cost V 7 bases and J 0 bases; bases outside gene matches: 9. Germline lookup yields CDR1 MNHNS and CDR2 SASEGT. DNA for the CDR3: TGTGCCAGCACTGTCACGACAGGGAACTCCTACGAGCAGTACTTC. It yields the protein CASTVTTGNSYEQYF.

CDR3 bases: TGTGCCAGCAGTAACAGGGAGAACACTGAAGCTTTCTTT. Amino acids: CASSNRENTEAFF. The genes are TRBV6-5 and TRBJ1-1, with a weak D call TRBD1 (6 bases). CDR1 is MNHEY, CDR2 SVGAGI, per germline. This CDR3 contains 13 residues. V was cut by 5 bases and J by 1 base, with 8 bases left in between.

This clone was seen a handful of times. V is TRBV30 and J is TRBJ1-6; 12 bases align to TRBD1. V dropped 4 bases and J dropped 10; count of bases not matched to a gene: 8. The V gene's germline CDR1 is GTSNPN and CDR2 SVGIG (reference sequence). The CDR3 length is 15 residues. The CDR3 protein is CAWKPGQGAQSPLHF. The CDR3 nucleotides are TGTGCCTGGAAACCGGGACAGGGGGCTCAGTCACCCCTCCACTTT.

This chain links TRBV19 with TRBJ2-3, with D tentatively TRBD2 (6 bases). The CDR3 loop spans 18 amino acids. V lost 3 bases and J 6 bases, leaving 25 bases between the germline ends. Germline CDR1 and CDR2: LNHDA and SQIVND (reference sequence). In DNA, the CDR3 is TGTGCCAGTAGTATCCCTCCCCGAGGGGAGATGGGGACTGATACGCAGTATTTT. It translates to CASSIPPRGEMGTDTQYF.

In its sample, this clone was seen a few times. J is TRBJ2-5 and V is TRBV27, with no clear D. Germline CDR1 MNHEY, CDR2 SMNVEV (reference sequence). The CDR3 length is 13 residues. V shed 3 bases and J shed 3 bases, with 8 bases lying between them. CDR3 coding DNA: TGTGCCAGCAGTTTGAGGCCAAAAGAGACCCAGTACTTC. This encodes CASSLRPKETQYF.

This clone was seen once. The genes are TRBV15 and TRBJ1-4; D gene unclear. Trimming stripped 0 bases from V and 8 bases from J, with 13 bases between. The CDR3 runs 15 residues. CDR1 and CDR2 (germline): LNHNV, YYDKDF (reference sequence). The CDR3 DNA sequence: TGTGCCACCAGCAGAGAAGTGGCCAGAGGGGAAAAACTGTTTTTT. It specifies CATSREVARGEKLFF.

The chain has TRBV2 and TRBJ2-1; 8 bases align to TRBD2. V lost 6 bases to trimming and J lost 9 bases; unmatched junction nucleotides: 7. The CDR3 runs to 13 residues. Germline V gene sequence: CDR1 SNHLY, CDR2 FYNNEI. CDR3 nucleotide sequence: TGTGCCAGCAGCCGCGGGGGGTTGGGTGAGCAGTTCTTC. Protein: CASSRGGLGEQFF. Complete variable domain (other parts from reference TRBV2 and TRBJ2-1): EPEVTQTPSHQVTQMGQEVILRCVPISNHLYFYWYRQILGQKVEFLVSFYNNEISEKSEIFDDQFSVERPDGSNFTLKIRSTKLEDSAMYFCASSRGGLGEQFFGPGTRLTVL.